This TCR beta chain originates from a study of blood T cell repertoires in COVID-19. Generated by immunoSEQ multiplex PCR, the TCRdb table keeps only in-frame clones and is missing some. Of about 360,000 clones in the sample, around nine tenths were seen once. The CDR3 length is 13 residues. The V end lost 6 bases, the J end lost 5 bases, and 11 bases lay between the germline ends. In germline, CDR1 is MNHEY, CDR2 SMNVEV (reference sequence). The V call is TRBV27, the J call TRBJ1-5; maybe TRBD1 (5 bases). Sequencing used peripheral blood. This clonotype originated in a human donor in a cohort sampled during active COVID-19. Here the CDR3 reads CASSTGYYQPQHF. The CDR3 DNA sequence: TGTGCCAGCAGCACAGGTTATTATCAGCCCCAGCATTTT.